This T cell receptor (beta chain) was sequenced for a study of a mutant IDH1 vaccine in newly diagnosed glioma. Study-wide context: Patients had received radiotherapy, temozolomide, or both previously, most receiving both.

V was trimmed by 3 bases and J by 7 bases, leaving 10 bases between them. Germline lookup yields CDR1 ENHRY and CDR2 SYGVKD. CDR3 length: 12 amino acids. Time point here: week 47, end of study. The content of each vaccine dose was 300 ug of mutant IDH1 20-mer peptide, and topical imiquimod accompanied it. In the case of this clone: The target antigen is unknown.

Here immunoSEQ multiplex PCR was the method, and the copy in TCRdb shows in-frame clones only, minus some. Of just over 60,000 clones listed, over 80% were seen once; the top ten hold about 4%. The chain couples TRBV10-3 to TRBJ2-7; D not resolved. The sequence came from a man younger than 40 with glioma. Here the sequenced sample was PBMCs, taken from a glioma patient whose treatment included an IDH1 peptide vaccine. The DNA for the CDR3 is TGTGCCATCAGTGAATCTGGGGAAGAGCAGTACTTC. Its protein is CAISESGEEQYF.